Listed below are T cell receptor beta chains from one sample, sequenced in a study of blood T cell repertoires in COVID-19. The repertoire was sequenced with immunoSEQ multiplex PCR; TCRdb's copy has only in-frame clones and lacks some. The sample lists around 270,000 clones, 80% to 90% seen once, with 0.7% to 0.9% in the top ten. The sequencing input was peripheral blood. These receptors all stem from a man aged 30-40 years with acute or convalescent COVID-19. CDR3s include the opening cysteine and the closing phenylalanine or tryptophan. A D gene is named only where the DNA matches it firmly. The listing skips clone size in some rows; elsewhere it reads once, few, many or a size class.

>.|TRBJ1-1|TRBV5-6|.
CASSSLRTEAFF
TGTGCCAGCAGCAGCTTGCGGACTGAAGCTTTCTTT
>TRBD1|TRBJ1-5|TRBV2|.
CASSEVTGINQPQHF
TGTGCCAGCAGTGAAGTGACAGGGATAAATCAGCCCCAGCATTTT
>TRBD1|TRBJ1-2|TRBV5-6|.
CASSRKGASGYTF
TGTGCCAGCAGCCGAAAGGGGGCGAGTGGCTACACCTTC
>.|TRBJ1-2|TRBV25-1|.
CASSEGTIHGYTF
TGTGCCAGCAGTGAGGGCACAATCCATGGCTACACCTTC
>TRBD1|TRBJ2-1|TRBV4-1|.
CASSQNYRGQLFSYNEQFF
TGCGCCAGCAGCCAAAACTACAGGGGCCAACTTTTCTCCTACAATGAGCAGTTCTTC
>TRBD2|TRBJ2-7|TRBV6-5|.
CASSFTGLAQEQYF
TGTGCCAGCAGTTTTACGGGACTAGCCCAAGAGCAGTACTTC
>.|TRBJ2-7|TRBV6-6|.
CASTPGTILGYEQYF
TGTGCCAGCACCCCCGGGACAATCCTCGGCTACGAGCAGTACTTC
>.|TRBJ2-3|TRBV5-1|.
CASSLSGPSTDTQYF
TGCGCCAGCAGCTTAAGCGGTCCTAGCACAGATACGCAGTATTTT
>.|TRBJ2-2|TRBV19|.
CASSIDRPSVGELFF
TGTGCCAGTAGTATAGACAGGCCATCCGTTGGGGAGCTGTTTTTT
>TRBD1|TRBJ1-3|TRBV30|.
CAWSRQGGNTIYF
TGTGCCTGGAGTAGACAGGGAGGAAACACCATATATTTT
>.|TRBJ1-2|TRBV2|.
CASKEDPRYGYTF
TGTGCCAGCAAGGAGGACCCGCGGTATGGCTACACCTTC
>TRBD1|TRBJ1-3|TRBV3-1/TRBV3-2|once
CASSQVQGRSSGNTIYF
TGTGCCAGCAGCCAAGTACAGGGGCGCAGCTCTGGAAACACCATATATTTT
>.|TRBJ2-5|TRBV11-2|.
CASSLSNYLETQYF
TGTGCCAGCAGCTTATCCAACTACTTAGAGACCCAGTACTTC
>TRBD1|TRBJ2-7|TRBV19|.
CASNPGRQGYEQYF
TGTGCCAGTAATCCAGGCAGACAGGGGTACGAGCAGTACTTC
>.|TRBJ1-2|TRBV14|.
CASSQGTFYGYTF
TGTGCCAGCAGCCAAGGGACTTTCTATGGCTACACCTTC
>.|TRBJ1-6|TRBV9|.
CASSPTRLNSPLHF
TGTGCCAGCAGCCCGACGCGGTTGAATTCACCCCTCCACTTT
>TRBD1|TRBJ1-2|TRBV5-1|.
CASSLGQGVSNYGYTF
TGCGCCAGCAGCTTGGGACAGGGGGTCTCTAACTATGGCTACACCTTC